The rows below give T cell receptor beta chains drawn from one sample of a study of blood T cell repertoires in COVID-19. The repertoire was sequenced with immunoSEQ multiplex PCR; TCRdb's copy has only in-frame clones and lacks some. The profile covers 190,000 or so clones, with roughly 82% appearing a single time and over 7% taken by the ten largest. The sequenced sample consisted of PBMCs or T cells enriched from blood (not recorded which). The source of these receptors is a woman in her thirties who had recovered from COVID-19. CDR3s include the opening cysteine and the closing phenylalanine or tryptophan. D genes are given only for firm matches. The size of a clone is reported for some rows only, either as once, few or many, or as a class for expanded clones.

size	V	D	J	CDR3	DNA
NA	TRBV3-1/TRBV3-2	NA	TRBJ1-2	CASSQISRGAYGYTF	TGTGCCAGCAGCCAGATCAGTCGGGGGGCGTATGGCTACACCTTC
NA	TRBV29-1	TRBD1	TRBJ1-2	CSVDLGQGAAYGYTF	TGCAGCGTTGATCTAGGACAGGGGGCGGCCTATGGCTACACCTTC
few	TRBV5-4	TRBD2	TRBJ2-2	CASSLTGEGTGELFF	TGTGCCAGCAGCTTGACGGGGGAGGGGACCGGGGAGCTGTTTTTT
NA	TRBV24-1	NA	TRBJ1-1	CATKVNRDTEAFF	TGTGCCACCAAGGTTAACAGGGACACTGAAGCTTTCTTT
once	TRBV10-3	NA	TRBJ2-1	CAISEIGDEQFF	TGTGCCATCAGTGAGATAGGGGATGAGCAGTTCTTC
NA	TRBV18	NA	TRBJ1-1	CASYQGQQNTEAFF	TGTGCCAGCTACCAGGGACAACAAAACACTGAAGCTTTCTTT
once	TRBV12-3/TRBV12-4	NA	TRBJ1-2	CASSLGSGYGYTF	TGTGCCAGCAGTTTAGGTTCAGGGTATGGCTACACCTTC
many	TRBV6-5	NA	TRBJ1-4	CASSYSGHRNEKLFF	TGTGCCAGCAGTTACTCGGGACACCGAAATGAAAAACTGTTTTTT
NA	TRBV4-2	TRBD1	TRBJ1-1	CASSQAGGIPTEAFF	TGTGCCAGCAGCCAAGCAGGGGGGATTCCCACTGAAGCTTTCTTT
NA	TRBV21-1	NA	TRBJ2-3	CASSKAEPGLAGETDTQYF	TGTGCCAGCAGCAAAGCGGAGCCGGGACTAGCGGGAGAAACAGATACGCAGTATTTT